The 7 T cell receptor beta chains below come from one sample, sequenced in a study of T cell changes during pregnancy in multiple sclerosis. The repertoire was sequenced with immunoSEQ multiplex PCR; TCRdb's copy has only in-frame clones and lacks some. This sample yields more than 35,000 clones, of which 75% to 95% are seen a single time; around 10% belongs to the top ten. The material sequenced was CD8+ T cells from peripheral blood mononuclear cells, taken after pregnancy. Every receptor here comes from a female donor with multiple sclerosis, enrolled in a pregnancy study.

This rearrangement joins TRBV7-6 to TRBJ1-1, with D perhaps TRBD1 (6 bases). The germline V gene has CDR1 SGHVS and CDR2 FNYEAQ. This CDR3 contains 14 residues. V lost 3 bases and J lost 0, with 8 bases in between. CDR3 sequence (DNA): TGTGCCAGCAGCTTGGACAGCGTGAACACTGAAGCTTTCTTT. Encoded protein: CASSLDSVNTEAFF.

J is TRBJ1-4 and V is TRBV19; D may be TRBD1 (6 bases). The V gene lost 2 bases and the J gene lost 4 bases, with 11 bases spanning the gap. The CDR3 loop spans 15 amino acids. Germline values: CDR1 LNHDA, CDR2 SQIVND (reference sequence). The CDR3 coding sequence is TGTGCCAGTAGTATATGGACAGCCCATAATGAAAAACTGTTTTTT. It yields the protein CASSIWTAHNEKLFF.

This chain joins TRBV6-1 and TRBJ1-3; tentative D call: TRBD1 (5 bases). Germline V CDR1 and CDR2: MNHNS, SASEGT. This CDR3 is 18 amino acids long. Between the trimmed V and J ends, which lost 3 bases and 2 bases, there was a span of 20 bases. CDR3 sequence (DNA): TGTGCCAGCAGTGATAACAGGTTTCGGGGGGACGCTGGAAACACCATATATTTT. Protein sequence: CASSDNRFRGDAGNTIYF.

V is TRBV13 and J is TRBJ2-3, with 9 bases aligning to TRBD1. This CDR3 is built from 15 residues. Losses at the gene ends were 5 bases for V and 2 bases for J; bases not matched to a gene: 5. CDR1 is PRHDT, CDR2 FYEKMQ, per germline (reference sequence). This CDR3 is CASSLGTGPTDTQYF. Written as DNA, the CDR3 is TGTGCCAGCAGCCTCGGGACAGGGCCCACAGATACGCAGTATTTT. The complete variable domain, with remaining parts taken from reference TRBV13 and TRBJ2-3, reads AAGVIQSPRHLIKEKRETATLKCYPIPRHDTVYWYQQGPGQDPQFLISFYEKMQSDKGSIPDRFSAQQFSDYHSELNMSSLELGDSALYFCASSLGTGPTDTQYFGPGTRLTVL.

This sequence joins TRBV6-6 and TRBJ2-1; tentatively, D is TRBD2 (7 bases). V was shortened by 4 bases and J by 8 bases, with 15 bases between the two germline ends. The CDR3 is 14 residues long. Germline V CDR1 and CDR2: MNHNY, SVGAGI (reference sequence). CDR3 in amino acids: CASSLPGGGDEQFF. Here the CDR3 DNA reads TGTGCCAGCAGTTTGCCGGGCGGGGGCGATGAGCAGTTCTTC.

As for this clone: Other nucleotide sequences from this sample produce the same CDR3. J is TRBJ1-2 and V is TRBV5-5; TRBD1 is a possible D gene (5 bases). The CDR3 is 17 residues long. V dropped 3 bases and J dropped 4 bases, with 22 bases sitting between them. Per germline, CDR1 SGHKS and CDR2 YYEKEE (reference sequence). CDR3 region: CASSSTLSGGISYGYTF. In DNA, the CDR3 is TGTGCCAGCAGCTCGACCCTAAGCGGGGGGATTAGCTATGGCTACACCTTC.

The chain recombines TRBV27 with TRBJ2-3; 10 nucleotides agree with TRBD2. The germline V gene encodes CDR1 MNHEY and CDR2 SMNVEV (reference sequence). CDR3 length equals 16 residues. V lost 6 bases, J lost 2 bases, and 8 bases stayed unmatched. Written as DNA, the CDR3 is TGTGCCAGCAGGGGAGAAGCGGGGGGGGTCACAGATACGCAGTATTTT. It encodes CASRGEAGGVTDTQYF.